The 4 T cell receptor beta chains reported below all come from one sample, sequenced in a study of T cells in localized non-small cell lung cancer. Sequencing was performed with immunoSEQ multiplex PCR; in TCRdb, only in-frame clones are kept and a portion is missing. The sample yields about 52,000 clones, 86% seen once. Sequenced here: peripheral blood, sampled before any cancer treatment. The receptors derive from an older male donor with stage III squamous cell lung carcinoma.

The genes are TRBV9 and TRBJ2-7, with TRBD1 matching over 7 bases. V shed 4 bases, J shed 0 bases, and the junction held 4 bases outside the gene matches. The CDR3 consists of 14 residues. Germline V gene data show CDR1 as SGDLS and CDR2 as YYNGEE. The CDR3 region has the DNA TGTGCCAGCAGCCCTGGGACAGTCTCCTACGAGCAGTACTTC. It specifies CASSPGTVSYEQYF.

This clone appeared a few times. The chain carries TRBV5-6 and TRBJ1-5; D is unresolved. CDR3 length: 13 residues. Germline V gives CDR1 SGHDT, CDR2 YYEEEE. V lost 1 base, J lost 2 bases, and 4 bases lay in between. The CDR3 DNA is TGTGCCAGCAGCTTGTTTCGCAATCAGCCCCAGCATTTT. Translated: CASSLFRNQPQHF. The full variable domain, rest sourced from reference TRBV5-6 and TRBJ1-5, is DAGVTQSPTHLIKTRGQQVTLRCSPKSGHDTVSWYQQALGQGPQFIFQYYEEEERQRGNFPDRFSGHQFPNYSSELNVNALLLGDSALYLCASSLFRNQPQHFGDGTRLSIL.

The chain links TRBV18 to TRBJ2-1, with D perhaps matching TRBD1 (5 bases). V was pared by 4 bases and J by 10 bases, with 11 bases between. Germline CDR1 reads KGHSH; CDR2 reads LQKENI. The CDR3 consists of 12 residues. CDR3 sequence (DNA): TGTGCCAGCTCACTCCGACAGTTGGAGCAGTTCTTC. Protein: CASSLRQLEQFF.

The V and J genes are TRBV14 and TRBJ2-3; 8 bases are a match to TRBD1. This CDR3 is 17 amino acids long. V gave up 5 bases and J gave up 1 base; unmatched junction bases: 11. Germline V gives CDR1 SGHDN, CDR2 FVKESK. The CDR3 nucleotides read TGTGCCAGCAGCTATAGGACAGGGTTAAGAGGCACAGATACGCAGTATTTT. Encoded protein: CASSYRTGLRGTDTQYF.